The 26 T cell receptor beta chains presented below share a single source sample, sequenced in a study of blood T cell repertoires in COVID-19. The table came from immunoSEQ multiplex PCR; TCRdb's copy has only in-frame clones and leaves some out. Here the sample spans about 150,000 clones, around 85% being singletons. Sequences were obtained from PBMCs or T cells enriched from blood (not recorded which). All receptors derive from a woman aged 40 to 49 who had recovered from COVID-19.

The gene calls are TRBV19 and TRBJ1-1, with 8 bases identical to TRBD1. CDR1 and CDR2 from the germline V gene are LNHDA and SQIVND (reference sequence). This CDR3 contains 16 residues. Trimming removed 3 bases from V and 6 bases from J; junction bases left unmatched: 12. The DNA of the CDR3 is TGTGCCAGTAGTATTCAGGTGGACAGGGCATATGCTGAAGCTTTCTTT. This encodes CASSIQVDRAYAEAFF.

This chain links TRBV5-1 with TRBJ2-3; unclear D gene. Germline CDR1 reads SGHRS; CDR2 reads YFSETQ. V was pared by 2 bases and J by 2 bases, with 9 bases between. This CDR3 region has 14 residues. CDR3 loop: CASSFHRDTDTQYF. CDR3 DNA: TGCGCCAGCAGCTTCCACAGAGACACAGATACGCAGTATTTT. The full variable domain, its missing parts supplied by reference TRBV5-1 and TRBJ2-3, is KAGVTQTPRYLIKTRGQQVTLSCSPISGHRSVSWYQQTPGQGLQFLFEYFSETQRNKGNFPGRFSGRQFSNSRSEMNVSTLELGDSALYLCASSFHRDTDTQYFGPGTRLTVL.

This CDR3 is CASSLDRSAETQYF. The CDR3 DNA sequence: TGTGCCAGCTCACTCGACAGGAGTGCGGAGACCCAGTACTTC. The chain employs TRBV18 and TRBJ2-5; possibly TRBD1 for D (6 bases). CDR1 and CDR2 (germline): KGHSH, LQKENI. The V gene lost 4 bases and the J gene lost 5 bases, with 14 bases spanning the gap. The CDR3 sequence is 14 residues long.

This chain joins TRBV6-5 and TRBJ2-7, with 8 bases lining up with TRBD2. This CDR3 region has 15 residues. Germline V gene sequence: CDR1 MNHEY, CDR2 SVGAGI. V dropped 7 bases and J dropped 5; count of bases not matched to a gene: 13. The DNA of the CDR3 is TGTGCCAGCATTTCCGAGCGGGAGCGATCGCACGAGCAGTACTTC. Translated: CASISERERSHEQYF.

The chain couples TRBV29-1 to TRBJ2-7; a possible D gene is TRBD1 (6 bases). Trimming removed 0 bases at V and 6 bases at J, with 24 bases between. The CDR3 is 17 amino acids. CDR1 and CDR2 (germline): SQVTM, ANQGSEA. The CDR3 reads CSVEDLDAVTGWGEQYF. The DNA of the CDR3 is TGCAGCGTTGAAGATCTGGACGCGGTAACAGGGTGGGGCGAGCAGTACTTC.

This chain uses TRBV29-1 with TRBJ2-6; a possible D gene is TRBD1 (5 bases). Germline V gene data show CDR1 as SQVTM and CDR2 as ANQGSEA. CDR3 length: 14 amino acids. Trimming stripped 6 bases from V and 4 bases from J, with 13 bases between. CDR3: CSVEQGSGANVLTF. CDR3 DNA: TGCAGCGTCGAGCAGGGATCCGGGGCCAACGTCCTGACTTTC. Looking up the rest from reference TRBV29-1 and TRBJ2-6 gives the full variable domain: SAVISQKPSRDICQRGTSLTIQCQVDSQVTMMFWYRQQPGQSLTLIATANQGSEATYESGFVIDKFPISRPNLTFSTLTVSNMSPEDSSIYLCSVEQGSGANVLTFGAGSRLTVL.

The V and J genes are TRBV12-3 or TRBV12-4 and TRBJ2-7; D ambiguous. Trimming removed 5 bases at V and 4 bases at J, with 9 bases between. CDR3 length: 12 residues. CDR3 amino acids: CASSVEAYEQYF. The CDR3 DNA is TGTGCCAGCAGTGTCGAGGCTTACGAGCAGTACTTC.

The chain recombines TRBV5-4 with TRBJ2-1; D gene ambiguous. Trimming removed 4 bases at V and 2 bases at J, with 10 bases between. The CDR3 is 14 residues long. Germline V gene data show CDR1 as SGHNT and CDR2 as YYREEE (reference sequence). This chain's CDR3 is CASSPDSAYNEQFF. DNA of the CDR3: TGTGCCAGCAGCCCTGACTCTGCCTACAATGAGCAGTTCTTC.

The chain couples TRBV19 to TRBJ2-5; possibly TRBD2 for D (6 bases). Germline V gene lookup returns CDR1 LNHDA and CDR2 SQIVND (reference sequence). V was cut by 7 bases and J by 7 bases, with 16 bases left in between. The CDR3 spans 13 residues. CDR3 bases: TGTGCCAGTAAAGGGGCAGGAGCGGGGACCCAGTACTTC. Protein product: CASKGAGAGTQYF. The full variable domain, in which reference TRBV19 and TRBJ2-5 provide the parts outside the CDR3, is DGGITQSPKYLFRKEGQNVTLSCEQNLNHDAMYWYRQDPGQGLRLIYYSQIVNDFQKGDIAEGYSVSREKKESFPLTVTSAQKNPTAFYLCASKGAGAGTQYFGPGTRLLVL.

In DNA, the CDR3 is TGTGCCAGCAGCTTAGGAGTGAACACTGAAGCTTTCTTT. Protein sequence: CASSLGVNTEAFF. The chain couples TRBV11-3 to TRBJ1-1; D is undetermined. Germline CDR1 and CDR2: SGHNT and YENEEA. The CDR3 consists of 13 residues. Trimming cost V 1 base and J 0 bases, with 3 bases left between them. Full variable domain (rest looked up from reference TRBV11-3 and TRBJ1-1): EAGVVQSPRYKIIEKKQPVAFWCNPISGHNTLYWYLQNLGQGPELLIRYENEEAVDDSQLPKDRFSAERLKGVDSTLKIQPAELGDSAVYLCASSLGVNTEAFFGQGTRLTVV.

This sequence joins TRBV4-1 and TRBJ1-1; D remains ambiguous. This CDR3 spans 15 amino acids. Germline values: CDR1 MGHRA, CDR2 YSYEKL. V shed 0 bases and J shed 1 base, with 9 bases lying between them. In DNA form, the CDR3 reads TGCGCCAGCAGCCAAGAGAGGGAGACGAACACTGAAGCTTTCTTT. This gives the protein CASSQERETNTEAFF.

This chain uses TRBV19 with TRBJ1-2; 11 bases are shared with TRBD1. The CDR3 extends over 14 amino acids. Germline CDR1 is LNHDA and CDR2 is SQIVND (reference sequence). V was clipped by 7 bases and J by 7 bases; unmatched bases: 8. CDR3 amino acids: CASTPDRGLSGYTF. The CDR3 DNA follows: TGTGCCAGTACCCCGGACAGGGGGCTGAGTGGCTACACCTTC.

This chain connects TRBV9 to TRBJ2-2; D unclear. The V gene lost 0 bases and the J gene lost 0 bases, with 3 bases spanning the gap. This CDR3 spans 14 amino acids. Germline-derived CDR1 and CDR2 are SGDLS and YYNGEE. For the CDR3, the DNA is TGTGCCAGCAGCGTAGCAGCGAACACCGGGGAGCTGTTTTTT. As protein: CASSVAANTGELFF.

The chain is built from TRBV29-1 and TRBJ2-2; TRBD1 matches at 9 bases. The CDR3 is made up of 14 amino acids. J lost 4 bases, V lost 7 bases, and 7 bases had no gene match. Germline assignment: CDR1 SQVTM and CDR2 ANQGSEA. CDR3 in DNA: TGCAGCGGCCAACAGGGGGCGGGCACCGGGGAGCTGTTTTTT. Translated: CSGQQGAGTGELFF.

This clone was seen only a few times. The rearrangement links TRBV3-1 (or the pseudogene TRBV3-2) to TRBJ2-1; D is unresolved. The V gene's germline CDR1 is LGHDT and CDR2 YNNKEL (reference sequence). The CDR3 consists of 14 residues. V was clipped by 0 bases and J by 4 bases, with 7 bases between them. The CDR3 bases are TGTGCCAGCAGCCAAGAGCGAGTTTACAATGAGCAGTTCTTC. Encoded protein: CASSQERVYNEQFF.

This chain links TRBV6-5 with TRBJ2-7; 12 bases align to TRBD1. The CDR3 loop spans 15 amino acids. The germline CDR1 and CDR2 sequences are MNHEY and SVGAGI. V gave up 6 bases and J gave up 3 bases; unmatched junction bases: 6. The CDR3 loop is CASRGTGGDFYEQYF. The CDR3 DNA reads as TGTGCCAGCAGGGGGACAGGGGGCGATTTCTACGAGCAGTACTTC.

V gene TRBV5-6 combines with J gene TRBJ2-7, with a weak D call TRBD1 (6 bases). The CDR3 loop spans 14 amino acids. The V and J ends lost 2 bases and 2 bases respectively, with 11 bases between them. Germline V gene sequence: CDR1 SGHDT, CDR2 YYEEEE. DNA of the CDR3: TGTGCCAGCAGCTTAGCAGGGGCCCCCTACGAGCAGTACTTC. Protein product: CASSLAGAPYEQYF.

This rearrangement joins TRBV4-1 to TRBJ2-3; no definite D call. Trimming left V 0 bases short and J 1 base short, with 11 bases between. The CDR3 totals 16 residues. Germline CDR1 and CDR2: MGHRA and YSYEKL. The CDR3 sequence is CASSQDVGLGTDTQYF. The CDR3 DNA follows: TGCGCCAGCAGCCAAGATGTTGGCCTTGGCACAGATACGCAGTATTTT.

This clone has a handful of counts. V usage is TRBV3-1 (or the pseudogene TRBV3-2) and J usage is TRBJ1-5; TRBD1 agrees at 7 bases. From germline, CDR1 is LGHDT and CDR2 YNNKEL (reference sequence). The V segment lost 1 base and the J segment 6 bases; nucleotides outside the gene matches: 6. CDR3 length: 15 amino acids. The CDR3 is CASSQGKGGRQPQHF. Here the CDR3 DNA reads TGTGCCAGCAGCCAAGGTAAAGGGGGCCGTCAGCCCCAGCATTTT.

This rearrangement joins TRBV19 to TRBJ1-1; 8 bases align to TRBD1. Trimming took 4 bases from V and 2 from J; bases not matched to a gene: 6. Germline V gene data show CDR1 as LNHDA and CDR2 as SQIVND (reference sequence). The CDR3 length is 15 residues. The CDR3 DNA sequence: TGTGCCAGTAGTACGGGCAGGGGGCGAAACACTGAAGCTTTCTTT. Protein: CASSTGRGRNTEAFF.

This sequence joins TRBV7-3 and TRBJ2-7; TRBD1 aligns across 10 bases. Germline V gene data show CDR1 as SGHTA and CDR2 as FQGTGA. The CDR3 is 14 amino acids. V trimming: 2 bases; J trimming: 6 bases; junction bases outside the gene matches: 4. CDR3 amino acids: CASSLVRDRGEQYF. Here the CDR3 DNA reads TGTGCCAGCAGCTTAGTCAGGGACAGGGGCGAGCAGTACTTC.

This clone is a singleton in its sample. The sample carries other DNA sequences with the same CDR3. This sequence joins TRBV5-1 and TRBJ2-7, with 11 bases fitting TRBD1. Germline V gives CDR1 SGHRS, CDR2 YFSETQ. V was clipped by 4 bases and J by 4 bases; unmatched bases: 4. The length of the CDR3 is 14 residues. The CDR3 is CASSPGQGAYEQYF. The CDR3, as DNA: TGCGCCAGCAGCCCCGGACAGGGGGCTTACGAGCAGTACTTC.

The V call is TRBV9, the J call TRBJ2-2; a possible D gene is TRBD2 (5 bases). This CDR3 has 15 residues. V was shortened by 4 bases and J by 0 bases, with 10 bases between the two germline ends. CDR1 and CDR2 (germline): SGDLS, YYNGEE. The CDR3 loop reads CASSHSAANTGELFF. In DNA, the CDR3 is TGTGCCAGCAGCCATTCAGCGGCGAACACCGGGGAGCTGTTTTTT.

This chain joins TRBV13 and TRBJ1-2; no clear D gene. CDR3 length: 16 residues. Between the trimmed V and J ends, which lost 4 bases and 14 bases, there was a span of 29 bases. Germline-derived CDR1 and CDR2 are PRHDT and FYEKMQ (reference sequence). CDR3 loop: CASSYQSLSIIGFGTF. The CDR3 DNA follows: TGTGCCAGCAGCTACCAAAGCTTAAGTATTATCGGATTCGGGACCTTC.

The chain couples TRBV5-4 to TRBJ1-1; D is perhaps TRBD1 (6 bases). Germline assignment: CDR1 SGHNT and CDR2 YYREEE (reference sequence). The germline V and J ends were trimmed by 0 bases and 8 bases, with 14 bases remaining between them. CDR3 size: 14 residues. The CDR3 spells CASSLEGVGREAFF. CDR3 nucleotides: TGTGCCAGCAGCTTGGAGGGGGTCGGCAGGGAAGCTTTCTTT.

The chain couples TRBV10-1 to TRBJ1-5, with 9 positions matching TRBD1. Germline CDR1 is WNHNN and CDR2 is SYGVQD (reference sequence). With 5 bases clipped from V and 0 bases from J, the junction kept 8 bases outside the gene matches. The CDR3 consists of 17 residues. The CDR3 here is CASSLRTGVNSNQPQHF. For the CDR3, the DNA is TGCGCCAGCAGTCTCAGGACAGGGGTTAATAGCAATCAGCCCCAGCATTTT.